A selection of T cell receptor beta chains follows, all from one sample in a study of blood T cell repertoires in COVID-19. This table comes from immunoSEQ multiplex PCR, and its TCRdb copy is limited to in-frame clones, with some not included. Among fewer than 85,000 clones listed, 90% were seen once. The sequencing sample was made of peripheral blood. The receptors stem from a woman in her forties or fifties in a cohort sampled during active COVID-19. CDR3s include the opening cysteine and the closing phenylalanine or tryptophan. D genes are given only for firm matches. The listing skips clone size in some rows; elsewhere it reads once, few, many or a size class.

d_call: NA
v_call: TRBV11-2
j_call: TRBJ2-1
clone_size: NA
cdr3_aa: CASSFPAGKIYNEQFF
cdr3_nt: TGTGCCAGCAGCTTTCCGGCGGGCAAGATTTACAATGAGCAGTTCTTC

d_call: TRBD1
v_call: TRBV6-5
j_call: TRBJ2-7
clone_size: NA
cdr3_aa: CASRGQGTYEQYF
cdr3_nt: TGTGCCAGCAGGGGACAGGGGACCTACGAGCAGTACTTC

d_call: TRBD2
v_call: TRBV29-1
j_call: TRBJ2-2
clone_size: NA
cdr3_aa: CSVRTSANTGELFF
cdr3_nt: TGCAGCGTCCGGACTAGCGCGAACACCGGGGAGCTGTTTTTT

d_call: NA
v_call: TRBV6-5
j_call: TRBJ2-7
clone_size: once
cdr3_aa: CASRTDSKALEQYF
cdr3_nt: TGTGCCAGCAGGACCGACAGCAAGGCGCTCGAGCAGTACTTC

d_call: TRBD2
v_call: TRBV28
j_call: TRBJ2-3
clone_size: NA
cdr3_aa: CASSSGLAGGTDTQYF
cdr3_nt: TGTGCCAGCAGTTCGGGACTAGCGGGGGGCACAGATACGCAGTATTTT

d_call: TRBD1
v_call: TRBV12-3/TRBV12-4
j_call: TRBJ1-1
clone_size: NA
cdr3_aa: CASSRQGTEAFF
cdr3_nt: TGTGCCAGCAGCCGACAGGGGACTGAAGCTTTCTTT

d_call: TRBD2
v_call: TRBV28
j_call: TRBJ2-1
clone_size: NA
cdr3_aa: CASSFGLAGEAGEQFF
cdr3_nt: TGTGCCAGCAGTTTCGGTCTAGCGGGAGAGGCGGGTGAGCAGTTCTTC

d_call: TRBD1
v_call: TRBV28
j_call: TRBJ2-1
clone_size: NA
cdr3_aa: CATNSGTGGKNEQFF
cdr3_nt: TGTGCCACTAATTCCGGGACAGGGGGCAAAAATGAGCAGTTCTTC

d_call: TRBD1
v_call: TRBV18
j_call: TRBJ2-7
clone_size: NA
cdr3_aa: CASSLGQAPYEQYF
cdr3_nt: TGTGCCAGCTCACTCGGACAGGCGCCCTACGAGCAGTACTTC

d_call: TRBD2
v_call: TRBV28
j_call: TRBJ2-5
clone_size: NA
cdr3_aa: CASRGLAGVRETQYF
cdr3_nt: TGTGCCAGCAGGGGACTAGCGGGAGTGAGGGAGACCCAGTACTTC